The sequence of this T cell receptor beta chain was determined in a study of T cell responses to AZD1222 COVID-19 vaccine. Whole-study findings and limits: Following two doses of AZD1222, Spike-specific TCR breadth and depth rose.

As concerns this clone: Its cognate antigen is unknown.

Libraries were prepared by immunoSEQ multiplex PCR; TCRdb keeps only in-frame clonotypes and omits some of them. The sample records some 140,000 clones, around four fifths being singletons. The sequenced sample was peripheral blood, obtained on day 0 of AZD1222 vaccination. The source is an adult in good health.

CDR3 DNA: TGTGCCAGCCAAAAGGGGGCATTGAACACTGAAGCTTTCTTT. Translated, it gives CASQKGALNTEAFF. This chain joins TRBV6-5 and TRBJ1-1; 7 bases are a match to TRBD1. V was pared by 8 bases and J by 0 bases, with 6 bases of the junction left unmatched. Germline CDR1 MNHEY, CDR2 SVGAGI. This CDR3 region has 14 residues.